Following are 25 T cell receptor beta chains from one sample sequenced in a study of blood T cells in healthy people across ages. Next came a second PCR, run for roughly 6 to 11 cycles, which used a sample-barcoded 5' primer along with a J-beta primer mix. Via MiXCR, TCRdb re-called the 5' RACE reads, giving one row per CDR3 protein. The sample includes 1,300,000 or so distinct CDR3 sequences, almost 60% seen only once; the top ten take 5% to 7%. Sequenced input: blood. These receptor sequences come from a man in his late teens or twenties in good health.

The chain combines TRBV29-1 with TRBJ2-1, with D tentatively TRBD2 (7 bases). The CDR3 length is 16 residues. V lost 8 bases to trimming and J lost 0 bases, with 20 bases between them. Per germline, CDR1 SQVTM and CDR2 ANQGSEA. The CDR3, as DNA: TGCAGCCTAGGAGAAGGGGGGGCAAGCTCCTACAATGAGCAGTTCTTC. Residues: CSLGEGGASSYNEQFF.

This sequence joins TRBV25-1 and TRBJ1-4, with 7 bases fitting TRBD1. Losses at the gene ends were 2 bases for V and 8 bases for J; bases not matched to a gene: 8. There are 15 residues in the CDR3. Germline V gene data show CDR1 as MGHDK and CDR2 as SYGVNS. CDR3 nucleotides: TGTGCCAGCAGTGAAGGACCAGGGGGGACGGAAAAACTGTTTTTT. Residues: CASSEGPGGTEKLFF.

CDR3 amino acids: CASSESGTLAPPEAFF. CDR3 DNA: TGTGCCAGCAGCGAATCCGGGACCCTTGCCCCACCTGAAGCTTTCTTT. The V and J genes are TRBV9 and TRBJ1-1, with TRBD1 as a possible D gene (5 bases). Per germline, CDR1 SGDLS and CDR2 YYNGEE. The V gene lost 3 bases and the J gene lost 6 bases, with 21 bases spanning the gap. The CDR3 covers 16 residues.

The J gene is TRBJ1-2, the V gene TRBV2, with a weak D call TRBD1 (6 bases). With 3 bases removed from V and 0 bases from J, the gap between germline ends came to 14 bases. The CDR3 runs 16 residues. CDR1 and CDR2 (germline): SNHLY, FYNNEI. CDR3 loop: CASSDYGTSTNYGYTF. CDR3 bases: TGTGCCAGCAGTGATTATGGGACATCAACTAACTATGGCTACACCTTC.

This clonotype occurred a few times. Here the CDR3 DNA reads TGTGCCAGCAGTTCGGGAGACTTAGATAATGAAAAACTGTTTTTT. This codes for CASSSGDLDNEKLFF. The rearrangement links TRBV12-3 or TRBV12-4 to TRBJ1-4, with D uncertain. The CDR3 contains 15 residues. Trimming took 4 bases from V and 4 from J, leaving 13 bases between them.

This clonotype was seen a few times. The chain links TRBV4-2 to TRBJ2-7; 13 bases are shared with TRBD2. The V segment lost 3 bases and the J segment 3 bases; nucleotides outside the gene matches: 14. Germline CDR1 is LGHNA and CDR2 is YNFKEQ. The CDR3 runs to 19 residues. CDR3 nucleotide sequence: TGTGCCAGCAGCCAGGATGCCGGGACTAGCGGGACTTTGGTCTACGAGCAGTACTTC. It yields the protein CASSQDAGTSGTLVYEQYF.

The rearrangement links TRBV4-1 to TRBJ2-7, with a weak D call TRBD2 (5 bases). Germline V lookup: CDR1 MGHRA, CDR2 YSYEKL. V dropped 4 bases and J dropped 3 bases, with 22 bases sitting between them. This CDR3 region has 17 residues. The CDR3 sequence: CASSLGPLYRGLYEQYF. CDR3 coding DNA: TGCGCCAGCAGCCTCGGCCCCCTTTACAGAGGACTCTACGAGCAGTACTTC.

This clonotype appeared a few times. DNA of the CDR3: TGTGCCAGCAGCTCCTGGCTCGGCGATACGCAGTATTTT. Translating it yields CASSSWLGDTQYF. The chain couples TRBV7-2 to TRBJ2-3; D ambiguous. Trimming cost V 4 bases and J 6 bases, with 11 bases left between them. Germline CDR1 reads SGHTA; CDR2 reads FQGNSA. The CDR3 spans 13 residues.

Only a few counts were recorded for this clonotype. Compared with germline, one end of the junction differs, possibly owing to a read error. J is TRBJ2-7 and V is TRBV4-1, with 8 bases aligning to TRBD1. Germline loops: CDR1 MGHRA, CDR2 YSYEKL. The CDR3 length is 16 residues. The CDR3 sequence is CASSQDPGQGAYEQYF. CDR3 coding DNA: TGTGCCAGCAGCCAAGATCCAGGACAGGGAGCCTACGAGCAGTACTTC.

This clonotype showed up just a few times. V usage is TRBV7-9 and J usage is TRBJ2-6; D remains ambiguous. CDR1 SEHNR and CDR2 FQNEAQ come from the germline V gene (reference sequence). V was clipped by 5 bases and J by 8 bases, with 16 bases between them. The CDR3 sequence is 15 residues long. This CDR3 reads CASSPPALSSNVLTF. CDR3 sequence (DNA): TGTGCCAGCAGCCCCCCGGCCCTCAGCTCCAACGTCCTGACTTTC.

The chain has TRBV20-1 and TRBJ1-1; D not certain. The CDR3 contains 12 residues. CDR1 is DFQATT, CDR2 SNEGSKA, per germline (reference sequence). V was cut by 0 bases and J by 5 bases, with 7 bases left in between. CDR3: CSARDWETEAFF. Written as DNA, the CDR3 is TGCAGTGCTAGAGATTGGGAGACTGAAGCTTTCTTT.

This clonotype has only a few counts. The V gene is TRBV4-1, the J gene TRBJ2-7, with no clear D. The CDR3 has 15 residues. Germline V gives CDR1 MGHRA, CDR2 YSYEKL. V was shortened by 0 bases and J by 2 bases, with 11 bases between the two germline ends. The DNA for the CDR3 is TGCGCCAGCAGCCAAGATCCCACAGACACCTACGAGCAGTACTTC. Translating it yields CASSQDPTDTYEQYF.

This clonotype was picked up one time. At one end the junction does not follow the germline gene, possibly because of a read error. This chain links TRBV6-1 with TRBJ2-1, with D uncertain. The CDR3 totals 15 residues. Germline lookup yields CDR1 MNHNS and CDR2 SASEGT. The CDR3 DNA follows: TGTGCCTGCAGTGACGTGGATATCGGATACAATGAGCAGTTCTTC. Translating it yields CACSDVDIGYNEQFF.

This chain connects TRBV6-5 to TRBJ2-3, with D unclear. Per germline, CDR1 MNHEY and CDR2 SVGAGI. V dropped 0 bases and J dropped 2 bases, with 6 bases sitting between them. The CDR3 runs 14 residues. CDR3 in DNA: TGTGCCAGCAGTTACTCGGAGAACACAGATACGCAGTATTTT. This translates into CASSYSENTDTQYF.

The chain has TRBV20-1 and TRBJ2-7; 8 nucleotides match TRBD2. Trimming took 5 bases from V and 4 from J; bases not matched to a gene: 10. This CDR3 has 14 amino acids. CDR1 and CDR2 (germline): DFQATT, SNEGSKA (reference sequence). This chain's CDR3 is CSAETELAVYEQYF. The DNA for the CDR3 is TGCAGTGCTGAAACGGAACTAGCGGTATACGAGCAGTACTTC.

This clonotype was seen a handful of times. The chain combines TRBV10-1 with TRBJ2-7; D gene unclear. Trimming left V 4 bases short and J 6 bases short, with 13 bases between. The CDR3 runs to 13 residues. The germline V gene has CDR1 WNHNN and CDR2 SYGVQD (reference sequence). Here the CDR3 reads CASSGSLVSEQYF. The DNA for the CDR3 is TGCGCCAGCAGTGGGTCTCTCGTAAGCGAGCAGTACTTC.

V gene TRBV7-2 combines with J gene TRBJ1-6; D is unresolved. The CDR3 spans 15 residues. The ends were cut back, 4 bases at V and 0 bases at J, with 7 bases in the middle. Germline V gene sequence: CDR1 SGHTA, CDR2 FQGNSA. CDR3 amino acids: CASSWVDSYNSPLHF. The CDR3 DNA is TGTGCCAGCAGCTGGGTTGACTCCTATAATTCACCCCTCCACTTT. Full variable domain (outside the CDR3, taken from reference TRBV7-2 and TRBJ1-6): GAGVSQSPSNKVTEKGKDVELRCDPISGHTALYWYRQSLGQGLEFLIYFQGNSAPDKSGLPSDRFSAERTGGSVSTLTIQRTQQEDSAVYLCASSWVDSYNSPLHFGNGTRLTVT.

This CDR3 is CSVYGTAGANVLTF. The CDR3 region has the DNA TGCAGCGTTTACGGCACAGCTGGGGCCAACGTCCTGACTTTC. The genes are TRBV29-1 and TRBJ2-6; D not certain. The CDR3 extends over 14 amino acids. Germline loops: CDR1 SQVTM, CDR2 ANQGSEA. Trimming stripped 5 bases from V and 2 bases from J, with 10 bases between.

CDR3 region: CASRAGQGPEQYF. CDR3 bases: TGTGCCAGCAGGGCCGGACAGGGGCCTGAGCAGTACTTC. The chain recombines TRBV7-9 with TRBJ2-7; 9 bases match TRBD1. The junction had 7 bases not matched to a gene; V was cut back by 6 bases and J by 7 bases. The V gene's germline CDR1 is SEHNR and CDR2 FQNEAQ (reference sequence). This CDR3 has 13 amino acids.

This clonotype showed up just a few times. V usage is TRBV20-1 and J usage is TRBJ1-4; TRBD1 matches at 7 bases. The CDR3 runs 15 residues. CDR1 DFQATT and CDR2 SNEGSKA come from the germline V gene (reference sequence). The J segment lost 4 bases and the V segment lost 0 bases, leaving 5 bases of the junction unmatched. CDR3 nucleotide sequence: TGCAGTGCTAGAGATCAGGCAGGGGGTAATGAAAAACTGTTTTTT. Amino acids: CSARDQAGGNEKLFF.

The rearrangement joins TRBV4-2 to TRBJ1-1; D unclear. The CDR3 has 14 amino acids. V was clipped by 1 base and J by 1 base, with 7 bases between them. Germline V gives CDR1 LGHNA, CDR2 YNFKEQ. The CDR3 loop reads CASSQAPRNTEAFF. The CDR3 region has the DNA TGTGCCAGCAGCCAAGCTCCCAGGAACACTGAAGCTTTCTTT.

This clonotype was detected only a few times. The rearrangement joins TRBV5-1 to TRBJ2-3, with D unclear. This CDR3 has 16 residues. Trimming took off 0 bases at V and 4 bases at J, with 15 bases between the two ends. Germline values: CDR1 SGHRS, CDR2 YFSETQ. DNA for the CDR3: TGCGCCAGCAGCTTGGAGTCTCCCCATCAGGCAGATACGCAGTATTTT. This codes for CASSLESPHQADTQYF.

The chain couples TRBV13 to TRBJ2-3, with 10 bases that match TRBD2. Germline V lookup: CDR1 PRHDT, CDR2 FYEKMQ (reference sequence). J lost 2 bases, V lost 3 bases, and 8 bases had no gene match. The CDR3 is made up of 17 amino acids. The CDR3 DNA sequence: TGTGCCAGCAGCTTGGGGACTAGCGTAACAGCCACAGATACGCAGTATTTT. Its protein product is CASSLGTSVTATDTQYF.

The chain employs TRBV4-1 and TRBJ1-5; possibly TRBD1 for D (5 bases). The germline gives CDR1 MGHRA, CDR2 YSYEKL. V dropped 3 bases and J dropped 0 bases, with 12 bases sitting between them. The CDR3 is 16 amino acids. CDR3 sequence (DNA): TGCGCCAGCAGCCAGTGGGACGGGGATAGCAATCAGCCCCAGCATTTT. Amino acid sequence: CASSQWDGDSNQPQHF.

The CDR3 bases are TGTGCCAGCAGTGCGGGCCCCCGGGGGTTCACAGATACGCAGTATTTT. It encodes CASSAGPRGFTDTQYF. J is TRBJ2-3 and V is TRBV6-1; D is possibly TRBD2 (6 bases). Per the germline V gene, CDR1 is MNHNS and CDR2 is SASEGT. The CDR3 is 16 residues long. V dropped 4 bases and J dropped 2 bases, with 16 bases sitting between them.